This T cell receptor (beta chain) emerged from a study of blood T cell repertoires in COVID-19. The germline CDR1 and CDR2 sequences are SEHNR and FQNEAQ (reference sequence). This CDR3 is built from 12 residues. Deletions cut 4 bases from V and 8 bases from J, with 9 bases between. Under the authors' procedure: Reference gene primer amplification gave nucleated cell count estimates. The protocol was immunoSEQ multiplex PCR, while the TCRdb copy is restricted to in-frame clones and leaves out a portion. The V and J calls and the clone size are those of that table, but D and trimming were determined from the DNA. In the table there are about 190,000 clones, about 80% of which are singletons.

The TCR sequence derives from a man aged 60 to 75 with acute or convalescent COVID-19. The V gene is TRBV7-9, the J gene TRBJ1-5; the D is unclear. The material sequenced was peripheral blood. Here the CDR3 reads CASSSQVEPQHF. The CDR3 bases are TGTGCCAGCAGCTCTCAAGTAGAGCCCCAGCATTTT.